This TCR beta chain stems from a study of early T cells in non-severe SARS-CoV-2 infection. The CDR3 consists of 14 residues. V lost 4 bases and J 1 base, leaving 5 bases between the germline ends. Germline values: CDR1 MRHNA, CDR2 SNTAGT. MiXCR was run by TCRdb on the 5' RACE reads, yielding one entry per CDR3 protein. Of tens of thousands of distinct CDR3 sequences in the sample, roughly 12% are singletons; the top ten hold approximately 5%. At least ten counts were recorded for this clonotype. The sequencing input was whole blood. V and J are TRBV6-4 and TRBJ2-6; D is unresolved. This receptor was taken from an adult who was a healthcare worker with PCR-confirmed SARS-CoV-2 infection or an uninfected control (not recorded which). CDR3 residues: CASSAESGANVLTF. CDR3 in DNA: TGTGCCAGCAGTGCCGAATCTGGGGCCAACGTCCTGACTTTC.